This TCR beta chain is from a study of T-cell memory formation after mild COVID-19. Study context: Most TCR clusters belonged to a single donor. Study-level points and caveats: For contracting clones, CD4+ ones sat mainly in CM and EM, CD8+ in EMRA. Clones contracting across day 15 to 85 had a balanced CD4/CD8 profile; later expanding clones leaned CD4+.

A 5'RACE reaction primed in the constant segment made cDNA libraries of TCR alpha and TCR beta, and these carried sample barcodes and UMIs. MiXCR, applied by TCRdb to the 5' RACE reads, yields one record per CDR3 protein. The sample shows roughly 130,000 distinct CDR3 sequences, around 6.3% of them seen only once. This clonotype was counted ten times or more. The antigen is unknown. Trimming shortened V by 2 bases and J by 5 bases, and 10 bases separated the two germline ends. The CDR3 extends over 13 amino acids. Material: PBMCs or a T cell subset sorted from them (not recorded which). The TCR comes from an adult woman who had mild COVID-19 (a few samples of this study predate the infection). Cell type and time point are not known. The chain employs TRBV12-3 or TRBV12-4 and TRBJ2-7; D is possibly TRBD1 (6 bases). The CDR3 sequence is CASSLSQGHEQYF. Written as DNA, the CDR3 is TGTGCCAGCAGTTTATCACAGGGCCACGAGCAGTACTTC.